The clone carrying this T cell receptor (beta chain) has just one count. The antigen remains undetermined. The data belong to a study of multiple sclerosis patients with progressive multifocal leukoencephalopathy. Study-level results: Clones expanded at PML were already present before and during natalizumab.

Data came from immunoSEQ multiplex PCR; TCRdb stores just in-frame clones and leaves some out. The sample lists 25,000 to 35,000 clones, roughly 87% occurring once. Time point in this sample: time of PML onset. The T3 samples were drawn when PML began. V gave up 8 bases and J gave up 6 bases, with 11 bases separating them. CDR3 length: 11 amino acids. The germline CDR1 and CDR2 sequences are ENHRY and SYGVKD. The gene calls are TRBV10-3 and TRBJ2-7; D is perhaps TRBD2 (5 bases). The TCR was taken from a human donor with progressive multifocal leukoencephalopathy. Sequencing used PBMCs, obtained from a patient treated with natalizumab. The CDR3 region has the DNA TGTGCCATCGGACTCCACCTCGAGCAGTACTTC. This translates into CAIGLHLEQYF.